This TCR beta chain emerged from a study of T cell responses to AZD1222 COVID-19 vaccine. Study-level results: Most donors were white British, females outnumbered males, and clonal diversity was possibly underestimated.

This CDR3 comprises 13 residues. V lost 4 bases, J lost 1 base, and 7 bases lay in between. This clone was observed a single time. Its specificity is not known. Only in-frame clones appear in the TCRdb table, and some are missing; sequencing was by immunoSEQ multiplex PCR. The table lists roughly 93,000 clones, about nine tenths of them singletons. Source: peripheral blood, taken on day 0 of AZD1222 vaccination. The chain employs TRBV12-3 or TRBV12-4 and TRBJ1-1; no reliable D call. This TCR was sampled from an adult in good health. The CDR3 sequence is CASSSDGNTEAFF. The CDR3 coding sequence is TGTGCCAGCAGTTCGGACGGGAACACTGAAGCTTTCTTT.